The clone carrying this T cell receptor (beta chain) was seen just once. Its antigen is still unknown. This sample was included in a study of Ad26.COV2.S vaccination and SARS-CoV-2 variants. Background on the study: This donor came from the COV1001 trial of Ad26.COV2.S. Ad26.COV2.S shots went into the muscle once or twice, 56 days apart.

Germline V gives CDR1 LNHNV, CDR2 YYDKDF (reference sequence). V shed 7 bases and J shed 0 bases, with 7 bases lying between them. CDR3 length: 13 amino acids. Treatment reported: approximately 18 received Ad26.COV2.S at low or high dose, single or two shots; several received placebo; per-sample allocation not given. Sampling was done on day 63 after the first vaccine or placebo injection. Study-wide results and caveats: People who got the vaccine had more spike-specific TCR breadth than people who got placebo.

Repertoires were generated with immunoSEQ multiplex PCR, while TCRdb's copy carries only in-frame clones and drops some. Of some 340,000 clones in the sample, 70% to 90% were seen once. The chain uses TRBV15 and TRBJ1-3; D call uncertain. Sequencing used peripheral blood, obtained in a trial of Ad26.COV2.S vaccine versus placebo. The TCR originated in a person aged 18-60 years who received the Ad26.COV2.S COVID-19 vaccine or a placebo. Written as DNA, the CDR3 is TGTGCCACCAAGGTTCTCTCTGGAAACACCATATATTTT. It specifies CATKVLSGNTIYF.